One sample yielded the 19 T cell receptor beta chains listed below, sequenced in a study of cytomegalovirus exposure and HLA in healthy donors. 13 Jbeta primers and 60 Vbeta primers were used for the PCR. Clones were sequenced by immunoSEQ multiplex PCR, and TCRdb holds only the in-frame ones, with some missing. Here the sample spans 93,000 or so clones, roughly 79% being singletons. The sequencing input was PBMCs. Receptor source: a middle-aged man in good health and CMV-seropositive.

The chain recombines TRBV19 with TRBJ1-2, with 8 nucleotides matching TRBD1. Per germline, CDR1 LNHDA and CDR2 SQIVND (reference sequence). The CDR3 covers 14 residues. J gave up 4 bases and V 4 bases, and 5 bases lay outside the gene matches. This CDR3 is CASSNAGGIYGYTF. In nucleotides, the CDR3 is TGTGCCAGTAGTAACGCAGGGGGCATCTATGGCTACACCTTC.

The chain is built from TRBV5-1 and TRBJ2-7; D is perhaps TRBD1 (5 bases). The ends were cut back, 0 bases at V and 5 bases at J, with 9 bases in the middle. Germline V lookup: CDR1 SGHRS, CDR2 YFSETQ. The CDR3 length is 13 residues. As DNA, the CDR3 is TGCGCCAGCAGCTTGGTGCAGGGCCACGAGCAGTACTTC. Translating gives CASSLVQGHEQYF.

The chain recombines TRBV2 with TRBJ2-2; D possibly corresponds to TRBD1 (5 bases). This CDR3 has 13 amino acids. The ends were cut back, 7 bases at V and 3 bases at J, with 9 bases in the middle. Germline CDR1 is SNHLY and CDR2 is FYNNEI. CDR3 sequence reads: CASTLGHTGELFF. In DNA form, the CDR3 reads TGTGCCAGCACCTTGGGGCACACCGGGGAGCTGTTTTTT.

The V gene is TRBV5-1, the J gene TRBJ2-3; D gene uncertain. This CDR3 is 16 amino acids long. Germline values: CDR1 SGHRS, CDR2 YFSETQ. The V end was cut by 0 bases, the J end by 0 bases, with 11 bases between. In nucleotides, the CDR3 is TGCGCCAGCAGCTTGGGGGCAGAGTCAAGCACAGATACGCAGTATTTT. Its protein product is CASSLGAESSTDTQYF.

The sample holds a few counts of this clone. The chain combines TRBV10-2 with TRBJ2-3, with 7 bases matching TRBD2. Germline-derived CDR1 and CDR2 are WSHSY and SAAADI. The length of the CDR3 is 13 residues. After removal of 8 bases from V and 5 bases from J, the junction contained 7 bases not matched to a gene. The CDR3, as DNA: TGCGCCAGCCTCCAGACTAGCTTAGATACGCAGTATTTT. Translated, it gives CASLQTSLDTQYF.

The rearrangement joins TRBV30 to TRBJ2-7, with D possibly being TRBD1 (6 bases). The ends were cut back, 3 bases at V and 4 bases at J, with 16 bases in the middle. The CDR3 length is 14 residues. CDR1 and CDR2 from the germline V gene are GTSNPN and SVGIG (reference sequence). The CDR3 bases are TGTGCCTGGAGCCCAGGGGATCTATTATACGAGCAGTACTTC. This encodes CAWSPGDLLYEQYF. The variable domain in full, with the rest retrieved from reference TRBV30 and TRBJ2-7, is SQTIHQWPATLVQPVGSPLSLECTVEGTSNPNLYWYRQAAGRGLQLLFYSVGIGQISSEVPQNLSASRPQDRQFILSSKKLLLSDSGFYLCAWSPGDLLYEQYFGPGTRLTVT.

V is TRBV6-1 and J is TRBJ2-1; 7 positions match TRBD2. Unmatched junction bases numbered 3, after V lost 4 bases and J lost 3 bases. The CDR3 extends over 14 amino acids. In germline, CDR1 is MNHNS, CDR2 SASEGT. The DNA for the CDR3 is TGTGCCAGCAGTGTGGCTAGCGGCTACAATGAGCAGTTCTTC. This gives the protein CASSVASGYNEQFF.

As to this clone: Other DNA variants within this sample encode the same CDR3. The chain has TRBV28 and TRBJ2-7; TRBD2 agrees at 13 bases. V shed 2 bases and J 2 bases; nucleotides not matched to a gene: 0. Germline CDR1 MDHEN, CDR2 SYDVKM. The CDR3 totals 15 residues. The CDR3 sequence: CASSLGTSGTYEQYF. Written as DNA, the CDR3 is TGTGCCAGCAGTTTAGGGACTAGCGGGACCTACGAGCAGTACTTC.

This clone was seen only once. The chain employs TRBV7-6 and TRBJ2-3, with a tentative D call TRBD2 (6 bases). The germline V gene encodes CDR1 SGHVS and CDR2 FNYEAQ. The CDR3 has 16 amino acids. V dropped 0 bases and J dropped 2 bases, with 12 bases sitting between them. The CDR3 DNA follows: TGTGCCAGCAGCTTAGCGATCGGGAGAGACACAGATACGCAGTATTTT. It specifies CASSLAIGRDTDTQYF.

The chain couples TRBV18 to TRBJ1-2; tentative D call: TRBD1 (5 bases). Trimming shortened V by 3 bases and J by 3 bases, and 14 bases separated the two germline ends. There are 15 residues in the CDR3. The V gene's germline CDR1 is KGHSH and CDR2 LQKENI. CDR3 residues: CASSPEGSPDYGYTF. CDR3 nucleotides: TGTGCCAGCTCACCGGAGGGGTCTCCGGACTATGGCTACACCTTC.

The CDR3 DNA sequence: TGCGCCAGCAGCCAAGATTTTTCGCTTGGGGGGGCGGATGAAAAACTGTTTTTT. This encodes CASSQDFSLGGADEKLFF. The V and J genes are TRBV4-3 and TRBJ1-4; TRBD1 is a possible D gene (6 bases). V was shortened by 0 bases and J by 6 bases, with 20 bases between the two germline ends. The CDR3 loop spans 18 amino acids. CDR1 and CDR2 (germline): LGHNA, YSLEER.

CDR3 in DNA: TGCGCCAGCAGCTTGGTTGTGGGAGGCCCTGGAAACACCATATATTTT. This gives the protein CASSLVVGGPGNTIYF. The V call is TRBV5-1, the J call TRBJ1-3; D is uncertain. CDR1 is SGHRS, CDR2 YFSETQ, per germline. This CDR3 contains 16 residues. Trimming removed 0 bases at V and 2 bases at J, with 12 bases between.

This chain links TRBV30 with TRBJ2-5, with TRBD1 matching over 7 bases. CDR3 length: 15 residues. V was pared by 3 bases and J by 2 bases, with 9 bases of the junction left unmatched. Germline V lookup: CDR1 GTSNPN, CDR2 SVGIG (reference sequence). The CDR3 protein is CAWRGGDRDQETQYF. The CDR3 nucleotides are TGTGCCTGGAGGGGCGGCGACAGGGATCAAGAGACCCAGTACTTC.

CDR3 DNA sequence: TGTGCCAGCAGCCTCTGGACTATTAATGAGCAGTTCTTC. Protein product: CASSLWTINEQFF. The V and J genes are TRBV7-2 and TRBJ2-1, with TRBD2 as a possible D gene (6 bases). V was clipped by 5 bases and J by 7 bases, with 12 bases between them. The germline gives CDR1 SGHTA, CDR2 FQGNSA. The CDR3 is 13 amino acids.

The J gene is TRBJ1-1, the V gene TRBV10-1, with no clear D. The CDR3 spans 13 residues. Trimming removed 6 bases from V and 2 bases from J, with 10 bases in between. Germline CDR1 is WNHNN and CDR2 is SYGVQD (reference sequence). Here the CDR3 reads CASSGSLNTEAFF. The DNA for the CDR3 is TGCGCCAGCAGCGGGAGCCTTAACACTGAAGCTTTCTTT.

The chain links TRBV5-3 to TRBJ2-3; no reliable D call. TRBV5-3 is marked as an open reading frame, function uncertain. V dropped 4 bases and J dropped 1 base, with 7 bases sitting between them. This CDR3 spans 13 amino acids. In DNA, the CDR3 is TGTGCCAGAAGCACCGAGGGCACAGATACGCAGTATTTT. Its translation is CARSTEGTDTQYF.

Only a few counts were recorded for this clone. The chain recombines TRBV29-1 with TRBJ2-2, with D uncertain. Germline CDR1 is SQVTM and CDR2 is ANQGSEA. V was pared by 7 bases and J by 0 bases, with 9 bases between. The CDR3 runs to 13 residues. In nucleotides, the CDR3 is TGCAGCGCCGACACCTCGAACACCGGGGAGCTGTTTTTT. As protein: CSADTSNTGELFF.

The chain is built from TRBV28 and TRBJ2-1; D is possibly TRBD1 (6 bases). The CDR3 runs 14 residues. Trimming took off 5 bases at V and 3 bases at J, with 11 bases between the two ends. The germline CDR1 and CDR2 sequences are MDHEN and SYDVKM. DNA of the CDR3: TGTGCCAGCAGTCTAACGGACAGCTACAATGAGCAGTTCTTC. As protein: CASSLTDSYNEQFF.

Written as DNA, the CDR3 is TGTGCCACCAGCTCGCGGACTAGCGGGAGAGCAGGCTACGAGCAGTACTTC. Translated, it gives CATSSRTSGRAGYEQYF. This sequence joins TRBV15 and TRBJ2-7; 13 nucleotides line up with TRBD2. The V gene's germline CDR1 is LNHNV and CDR2 YYDKDF (reference sequence). Germline trimming cut 5 bases from V and 3 bases from J; bases unmatched to any gene: 10. The CDR3 extends over 17 amino acids.